This T cell receptor (beta chain) derives from a study of OX40 agonist ivuxolimab in advanced cancers. Looking at the study overall: Ivuxolimab, which targeted the costimulatory receptor OX40 (CD134), was an agonistic, fully human IgG2 monoclonal antibody. Intravenous ivuxolimab was administered to patients every 2 weeks at six dose levels: 0.01, 0.1, 0.3, 1.5, 3 and 10 mg/kg. Of the approximately 50 dose-escalation patients, hepatocellular carcinoma was present in about 20, melanoma in about 15, renal cell carcinoma in 9 and head and neck cancer in 9. The dose-escalation cohort was around 83% male with a mean age of about 54 years, ranging from roughly 23 to 85. Prior anti-PD-1, anti-PD-L1 or anti-CTLA-4 therapy was permitted, and checkpoint inhibitors had been received by 40% to 50% of dose-escalation patients. Partial responses occurred in three dose-escalation patients: two with cutaneous melanoma and one with hepatocellular carcinoma. The purpose of peripheral TCRbeta sequencing was to test whether ivuxolimab changed TCR sequence diversity and led to clonal T-cell expansion. The monotherapy dose-escalation portion (N of about 50 patients) of the phase I ivuxolimab trial is reported in the paper. Here is what the overall study found, with its caveats: Low levels of normalized T-cell clonal expansion were also seen in some nonresponding patients. Clonal expansion of both CD4+ and CD8+ blood T cells was observed from baseline to week 6 at doses 0.1 to 3.0 mg/kg. In the 0.1-3.0 mg/kg groups, partial responders had among the lowest normalized peripheral clonal expansion, particularly in CD8+ T cells. After ivuxolimab, CD8+ T cells had more expanded clones than CD4+ T cells on average. The antigen specificity of the peripheral T cells that underwent clonal expansion was not determined.

Genomic DNA was extracted from sorted cells for sequencing of the TCRbeta CDR3 region. TCRbeta CDR3 regions were sequenced using the immunoSEQ Assay. This is the immuneACCESS table as TCRdb keeps it, with only in-frame sequences that have V and J called. A part of the clones is gone; compared with another copy, unresolved V genes explain less than half, and the rest is unexplained. Counted in this sample were 30,000 to 35,000 clones; 82% of them appeared once. Of the sample, about 22% is held by the ten largest clones. Patients with a history of autoimmune disease or receiving systemic immunosuppression were excluded from the trial. Peripheral blood for TCR sequencing was drawn from every dose cohort at baseline, at cycle 4 day 1 and at cycle 7 day 1. The samples were drawn from a first-in-human, open-label, multicenter phase I dose-escalation trial of ivuxolimab. The trial enrolled adults with locally advanced or metastatic head and neck squamous cell, hepatocellular, melanoma or renal cell carcinoma. Before TCR sequencing, CD4+ T cells and CD8+ T cells were sorted from peripheral blood as separate populations.

From the cysteine up to the phenylalanine, the CDR3 has a length of 17 residues. The sequence is cut down to CDR3 DNA, 51 bases in frame from base 1. V ends up 2 bases short and J 7 bases short, with an unmatched junction base count of 12. According to the germline V gene, CDR1 reads SGHTA and CDR2 reads FQGTGA. Note on this clone: Its antigen remains undetermined. There are no base qualities to consult, and no much larger clone falls within one base.

The TCR comes from an adult with an advanced solid tumor such as melanoma, head and neck, liver or kidney cancer. The sequencing here drew on CD4+ or CD8+ T cells sorted from blood, taken in a trial of the OX40 agonist ivuxolimab. The chain links TRBV7-3 with TRBJ2-1; TRBD2 matches 9 bases in the middle. The CDR3 reads as follows: CASSLGLAGSRGNEQFF. The sequenced DNA is TGTGCCAGCAGCTTAGGCCTAGCGGGATCTCGGGGGAATGAGCAGTTCTTC.